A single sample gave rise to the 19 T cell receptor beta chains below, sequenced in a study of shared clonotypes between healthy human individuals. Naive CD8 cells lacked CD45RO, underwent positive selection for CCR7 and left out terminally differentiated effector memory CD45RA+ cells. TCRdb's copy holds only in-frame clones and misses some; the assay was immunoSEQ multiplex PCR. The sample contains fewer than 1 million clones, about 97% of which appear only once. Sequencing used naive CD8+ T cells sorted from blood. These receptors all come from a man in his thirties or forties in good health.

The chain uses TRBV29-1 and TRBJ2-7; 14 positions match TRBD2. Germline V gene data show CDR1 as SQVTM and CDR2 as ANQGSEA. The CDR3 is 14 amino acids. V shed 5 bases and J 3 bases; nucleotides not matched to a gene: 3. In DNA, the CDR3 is TGCAGCGTTTGGGGACTAGCGGGAGTCTACGAGCAGTACTTC. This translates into CSVWGLAGVYEQYF.

CDR3 nucleotide sequence: TGTGCCAGCAGCTTAGGTCTTAGTGAAAAACTGTTTTTT. It specifies CASSLGLSEKLFF. This chain connects TRBV7-9 to TRBJ1-4, with D unresolved. V lost 1 base, J lost 7 bases, and 7 bases lay in between. This CDR3 contains 13 residues. Germline loops: CDR1 SEHNR, CDR2 FQNEAQ (reference sequence).

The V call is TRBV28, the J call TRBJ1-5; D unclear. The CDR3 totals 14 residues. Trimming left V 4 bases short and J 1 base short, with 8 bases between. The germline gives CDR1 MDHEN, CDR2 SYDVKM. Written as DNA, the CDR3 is TGTGCCAGCAGTTCGGTCAGAAGCAATCAGCCCCAGCATTTT. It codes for CASSSVRSNQPQHF.

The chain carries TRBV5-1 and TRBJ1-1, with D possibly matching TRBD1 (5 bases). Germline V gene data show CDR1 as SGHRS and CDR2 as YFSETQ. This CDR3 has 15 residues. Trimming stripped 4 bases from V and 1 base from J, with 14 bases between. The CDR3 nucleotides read TGCGCCAGCAGCCATGGGACGGGAGAGAACACTGAAGCTTTCTTT. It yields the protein CASSHGTGENTEAFF.

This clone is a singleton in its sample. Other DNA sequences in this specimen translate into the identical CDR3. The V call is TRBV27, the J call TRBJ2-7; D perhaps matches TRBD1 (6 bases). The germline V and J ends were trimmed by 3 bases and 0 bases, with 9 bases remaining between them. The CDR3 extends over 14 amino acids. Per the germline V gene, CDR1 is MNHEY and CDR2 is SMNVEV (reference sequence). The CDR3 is CASSLNRVSYEQYF. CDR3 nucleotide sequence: TGTGCCAGCAGTTTGAACAGGGTCTCCTACGAGCAGTACTTC.

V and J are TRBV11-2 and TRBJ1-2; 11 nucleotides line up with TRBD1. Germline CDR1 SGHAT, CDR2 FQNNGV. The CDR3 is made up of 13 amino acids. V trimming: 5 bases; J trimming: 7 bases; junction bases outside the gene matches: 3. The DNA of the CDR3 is TGTGCCAGCAGCCGGACAGGGGGCTTTGGCTACACCTTC. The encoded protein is CASSRTGGFGYTF. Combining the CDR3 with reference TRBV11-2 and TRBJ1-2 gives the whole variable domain EAGVAQSPRYKIIEKRQSVAFWCNPISGHATLYWYQQILGQGPKLLIQFQNNGVVDDSQLPKDRFSAERLKGVDSTLKIQPAKLEDSAVYLCASSRTGGFGYTFGSGTRLTVV.

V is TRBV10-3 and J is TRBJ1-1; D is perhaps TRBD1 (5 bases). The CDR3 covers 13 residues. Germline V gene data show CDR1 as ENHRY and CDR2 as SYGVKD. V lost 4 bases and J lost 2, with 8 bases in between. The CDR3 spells CAISGGSNTEAFF. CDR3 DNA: TGTGCCATCAGTGGGGGCAGTAACACTGAAGCTTTCTTT.

CDR3 sequence reads: CASSYSPIAGADEQFF. CDR3 in DNA: TGTGCCAGCAGTTACTCCCCGATAGCGGGGGCCGATGAGCAGTTCTTC. The gene calls are TRBV6-5 and TRBJ2-1, with 9 nucleotides matching TRBD2. Trimming took 0 bases from V and 8 from J; bases not matched to a gene: 8. This CDR3 contains 16 residues. Germline lookup yields CDR1 MNHEY and CDR2 SVGAGI.

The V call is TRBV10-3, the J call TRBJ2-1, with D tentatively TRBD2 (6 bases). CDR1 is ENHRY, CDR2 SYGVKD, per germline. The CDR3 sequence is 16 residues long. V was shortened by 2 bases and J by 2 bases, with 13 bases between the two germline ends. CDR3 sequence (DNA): TGTGCCATCAGTGAGGCCCTAGCGTCGACCTACAATGAGCAGTTCTTC. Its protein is CAISEALASTYNEQFF.

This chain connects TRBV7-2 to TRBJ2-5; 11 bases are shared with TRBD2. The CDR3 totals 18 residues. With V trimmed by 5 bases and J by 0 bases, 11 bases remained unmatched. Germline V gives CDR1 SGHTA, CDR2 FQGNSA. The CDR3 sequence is CASSRPLMGLADQETQYF. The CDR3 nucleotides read TGTGCCAGCAGCCGACCACTCATGGGACTAGCGGACCAAGAGACCCAGTACTTC.

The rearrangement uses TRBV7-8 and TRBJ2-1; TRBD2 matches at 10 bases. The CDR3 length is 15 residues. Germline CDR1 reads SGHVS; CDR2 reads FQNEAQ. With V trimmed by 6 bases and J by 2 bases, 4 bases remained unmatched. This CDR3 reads CASRPSGSPYNEQFF. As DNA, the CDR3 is TGTGCCAGCAGACCTAGCGGGAGTCCCTACAATGAGCAGTTCTTC.

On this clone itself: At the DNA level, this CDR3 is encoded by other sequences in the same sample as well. The CDR3 sequence is CASSPTSYEQYF. The CDR3 coding sequence is TGTGCCAGCAGCCCGACCTCCTACGAGCAGTACTTC. The J gene is TRBJ2-7, the V gene TRBV7-9; D not certain. The CDR3 loop spans 12 amino acids. With 5 bases removed from V and 0 bases from J, the gap between germline ends came to 5 bases. Per germline, CDR1 SEHNR and CDR2 FQNEAQ (reference sequence).

The CDR3 reads CASSGRTEPGGYTF. The CDR3 coding sequence is TGTGCCAGCAGCGGGCGGACAGAGCCGGGTGGCTACACCTTC. The chain joins TRBV9 to TRBJ1-2, with D possibly being TRBD1 (6 bases). V dropped 3 bases and J dropped 7 bases, with 16 bases sitting between them. The length of the CDR3 is 14 residues. Germline CDR1 is SGDLS and CDR2 is YYNGEE.

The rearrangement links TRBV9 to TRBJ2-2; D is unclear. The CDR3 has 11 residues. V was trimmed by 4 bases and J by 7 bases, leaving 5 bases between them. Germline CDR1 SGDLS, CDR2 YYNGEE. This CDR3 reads CASSSSGELFF. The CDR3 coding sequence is TGTGCCAGCAGCTCAAGCGGGGAGCTGTTTTTT. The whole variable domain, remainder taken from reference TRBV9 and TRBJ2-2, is DSGVTQTPKHLITATGQRVTLRCSPRSGDLSVYWYQQSLDQGLQFLIQYYNGEERAKGNILERFSAQQFPDLHSELNLSSLELGDSALYFCASSSSGELFFGEGSRLTVL.

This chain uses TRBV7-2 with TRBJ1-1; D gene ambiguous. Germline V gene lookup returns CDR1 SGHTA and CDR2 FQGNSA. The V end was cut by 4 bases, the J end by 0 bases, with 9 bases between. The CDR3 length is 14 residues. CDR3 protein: CASSSDTVNTEAFF. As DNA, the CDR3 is TGTGCCAGCAGCTCAGATACAGTGAACACTGAAGCTTTCTTT.

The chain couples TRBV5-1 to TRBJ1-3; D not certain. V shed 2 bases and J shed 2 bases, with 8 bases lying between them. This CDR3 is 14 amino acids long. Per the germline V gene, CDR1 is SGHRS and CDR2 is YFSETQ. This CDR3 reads CASSFGETGNTIYF. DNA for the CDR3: TGCGCCAGCAGCTTCGGAGAAACTGGAAACACCATATATTTT.

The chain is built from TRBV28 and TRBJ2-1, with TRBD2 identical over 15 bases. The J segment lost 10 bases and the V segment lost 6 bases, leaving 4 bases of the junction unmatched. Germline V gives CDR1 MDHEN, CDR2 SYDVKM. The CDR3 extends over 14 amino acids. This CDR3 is CASSWTSGGVEQFF. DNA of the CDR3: TGTGCCAGCAGCTGGACTAGCGGGGGGGTGGAGCAGTTCTTC.

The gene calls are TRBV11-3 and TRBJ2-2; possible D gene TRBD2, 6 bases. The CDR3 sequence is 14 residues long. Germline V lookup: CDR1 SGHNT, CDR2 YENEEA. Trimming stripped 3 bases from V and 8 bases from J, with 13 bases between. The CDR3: CASSFLGSGGELFF. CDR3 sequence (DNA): TGTGCCAGCAGCTTCTTGGGTAGCGGTGGGGAGCTGTTTTTT.

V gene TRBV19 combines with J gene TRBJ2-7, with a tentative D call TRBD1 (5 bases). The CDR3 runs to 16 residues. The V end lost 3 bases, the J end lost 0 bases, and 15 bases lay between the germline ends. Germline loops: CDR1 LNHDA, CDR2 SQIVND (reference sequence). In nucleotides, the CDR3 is TGTGCCAGTAGTATGGTCTTGGGGCTGGGCTCCTACGAGCAGTACTTC. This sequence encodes CASSMVLGLGSYEQYF.